One sample yielded the 24 T cell receptor beta chains listed below, sequenced in a study of shared clonotypes between healthy human individuals. The method was immunoSEQ multiplex PCR; TCRdb's version includes in-frame clones alone and lacks a portion of them. The sample has approximately 2.1 million clones; approximately 93% are singletons. The sample comprised naive CD4+ T cells from PBMCs. Stated subset: CD45RA+ positively selected. The receptor source for this set is a man between 18 and 29 years old in good health. Some clones in this sample may be carry-over from other donors' samples.

The CDR3 DNA is TGCGCCAGCAGCCCTACAACGACAGATCAGGACATTCAGTACTTC. This translates into CASSPTTTDQDIQYF. V gene TRBV5-1 combines with J gene TRBJ2-4; possible D gene TRBD1, 5 bases. Germline lookup yields CDR1 SGHRS and CDR2 YFSETQ. This CDR3 has 15 residues. V was trimmed by 4 bases and J by 8 bases, leaving 19 bases between them.

The chain has TRBV5-1 and TRBJ2-7; D is possibly TRBD1 or TRBD2 (6 bases each). V lost 1 base and J 3 bases, leaving 23 bases between the germline ends. Germline V CDR1 and CDR2: SGHRS, YFSETQ. CDR3 length: 18 residues. The CDR3 reads CASSLPGAQGSRVYEQYF. The CDR3 DNA is TGCGCCAGCAGCTTGCCGGGGGCGCAAGGAAGTAGGGTCTACGAGCAGTACTTC.

The chain has TRBV5-1 and TRBJ1-2, with TRBD1 matching 11 bases. Trimming removed 1 base from V and 6 bases from J; junction bases left unmatched: 5. This CDR3 has 15 residues. Germline V lookup: CDR1 SGHRS, CDR2 YFSETQ. Here the CDR3 DNA reads TGCGCCAGCAGCTTGTTTGGACAGGGGGCAAATGGCTACACCTTC. Its protein product is CASSLFGQGANGYTF.

The rearrangement uses TRBV6-5 and TRBJ2-1; TRBD2 matches at 11 bases. Germline V lookup: CDR1 MNHEY, CDR2 SVGAGI. The CDR3 sequence is 15 residues long. V shed 6 bases, J shed 4 bases, and the junction held 5 bases outside the gene matches. CDR3 region: CASSGTSGGYNEQFF. Here the CDR3 DNA reads TGTGCCAGCAGCGGTACTAGCGGGGGATACAATGAGCAGTTCTTC.

The chain joins TRBV27 to TRBJ2-5; 10 nucleotides agree with TRBD2. Germline CDR1 reads MNHEY; CDR2 reads SMNVEV (reference sequence). After removal of 1 base from V and 0 bases from J, the junction contained 5 bases not matched to a gene. The CDR3 consists of 17 residues. The CDR3 DNA reads TGTGCCAGCAGTTTATTTGCCCTAGCGGGAGACCAAGAGACCCAGTACTTC. Translating it yields CASSLFALAGDQETQYF.

Points on this clone: Other DNA sequences of this sample code for an identical CDR3. The chain employs TRBV30 and TRBJ2-2; D uncertain. The CDR3 has 13 residues. Germline loops: CDR1 GTSNPN, CDR2 SVGIG (reference sequence). Trimming removed 0 bases at V and 5 bases at J, with 7 bases between. The CDR3 nucleotides are TGTGCCTGGAGTGTAGGGTTGACCGGGGAGCTGTTTTTT. This gives the protein CAWSVGLTGELFF. The full variable domain, rest sourced from reference TRBV30 and TRBJ2-2, is SQTIHQWPATLVQPVGSPLSLECTVEGTSNPNLYWYRQAAGRGLQLLFYSVGIGQISSEVPQNLSASRPQDRQFILSSKKLLLSDSGFYLCAWSVGLTGELFFGEGSRLTVL.

This clone was seen only once. The chain employs TRBV28 and TRBJ1-5, with D uncertain. The ends were cut back, 5 bases at V and 4 bases at J, with 9 bases in the middle. The CDR3 covers 13 residues. The germline V gene encodes CDR1 MDHEN and CDR2 SYDVKM. The CDR3 DNA is TGTGCCAGCAGTCCCCAGTGGAATCAGCCCCAGCATTTT. Residues: CASSPQWNQPQHF.

In regard to this clone: This sample includes further DNA sequences coding for the same CDR3. The rearrangement joins TRBV5-1 to TRBJ2-5; 7 bases fit TRBD2. The CDR3 has 14 residues. The V gene end was trimmed by 1 base and the J gene end by 3 bases; junction bases not matched to a gene: 3. Germline CDR1 SGHRS, CDR2 YFSETQ. The DNA for the CDR3 is TGCGCCAGCAGCTTGCGGGGAGGGGAAGAGACCCAGTACTTC. Its translation is CASSLRGGEETQYF.

The chain has TRBV19 and TRBJ2-2, with no clear D. CDR1 and CDR2 from the germline V gene are LNHDA and SQIVND (reference sequence). V lost 6 bases to trimming and J lost 9 bases, with 26 bases between them. CDR3 length equals 17 residues. CDR3 protein: CASRRNTLQDLGRELFF. In DNA form, the CDR3 reads TGTGCCAGTAGACGTAACACCCTTCAAGATTTAGGACGGGAGCTGTTTTTT.

This clone was seen only once. The rearrangement joins TRBV7-6 to TRBJ2-3; D not certain. The CDR3 runs to 12 residues. Trimming took 2 bases from V and 8 from J, leaving 8 bases between them. Germline CDR1 is SGHVS and CDR2 is FNYEAQ. CDR3 protein: CASSLSGPTQYF. CDR3 coding DNA: TGTGCCAGCAGCTTAAGTGGCCCTACGCAGTATTTT.

Notes on this clone: The sample holds other DNA sequences that translate to the same CDR3. The chain has TRBV29-1 and TRBJ2-5; 8 bases agree with TRBD2. V trimming: 4 bases; J trimming: 4 bases; junction bases outside the gene matches: 2. The CDR3 loop spans 12 amino acids. Germline V gene data show CDR1 as SQVTM and CDR2 as ANQGSEA. The CDR3 DNA follows: TGCAGCGTTGCACGGGGGGGAGAGACCCAGTACTTC. Protein product: CSVARGGETQYF.

Concerning this clone itself: Distinct nucleotide sequences in the sample also encode this CDR3. The chain carries TRBV4-2 and TRBJ2-3; D possibly corresponds to TRBD1 (6 bases). Germline V lookup: CDR1 LGHNA, CDR2 YNFKEQ. This CDR3 region has 14 residues. Trimming shortened V by 1 base and J by 1 base, and 6 bases separated the two germline ends. Here the CDR3 DNA reads TGTGCCAGCAGCCAAGGGACAGGCACAGATACGCAGTATTTT. Residues: CASSQGTGTDTQYF.

The chain employs TRBV10-1 and TRBJ2-3; TRBD1 might be the D (6 bases). V was cut by 2 bases and J by 6 bases, with 6 bases left in between. CDR1 and CDR2 (germline): WNHNN, SYGVQD (reference sequence). The CDR3 loop spans 12 amino acids. The CDR3 loop is CASSETGDTQYF. For the CDR3, the DNA is TGCGCCAGCAGTGAGACAGGGGATACGCAGTATTTT.

This rearrangement joins TRBV7-6 to TRBJ2-7, with D possibly TRBD1 on 5 matching bases. V was shortened by 5 bases and J by 0 bases, with 20 bases between the two germline ends. The CDR3 loop spans 17 amino acids. Germline V lookup: CDR1 SGHVS, CDR2 FNYEAQ. CDR3 sequence: CASSDPWGRVSSYEQYF. CDR3 nucleotides: TGTGCCAGCAGCGACCCGTGGGGCAGGGTTAGCTCCTACGAGCAGTACTTC.

The chain combines TRBV4-2 with TRBJ2-4; 10 bases match TRBD1. Per germline, CDR1 LGHNA and CDR2 YNFKEQ. Trimming removed 4 bases from V and 0 bases from J; junction bases left unmatched: 0. The CDR3 contains 15 residues. The CDR3 loop is CASSRDRGAKNIQYF. CDR3 in DNA: TGTGCCAGCAGCCGGGACAGGGGAGCCAAAAACATTCAGTACTTC.

The V gene is TRBV27, the J gene TRBJ2-7, with unresolved D. The V gene's germline CDR1 is MNHEY and CDR2 SMNVEV (reference sequence). Between the trimmed V and J ends, which lost 5 bases and 0 bases, there was a span of 11 bases. The CDR3 length is 14 residues. The DNA for the CDR3 is TGTGCCAGCAGTCCTTTCGGTGCCTCCTACGAGCAGTACTTC. It is translated as CASSPFGASYEQYF.

This clone was detected only once. V usage is TRBV5-1 and J usage is TRBJ1-2, with D maybe TRBD1 (6 bases). The CDR3 has 15 residues. The germline V and J ends were trimmed by 0 bases and 1 base, with 10 bases remaining between them. Germline V CDR1 and CDR2: SGHRS, YFSETQ. The CDR3 here is CASSLATGINYGYTF. In nucleotides, the CDR3 is TGCGCCAGCAGCTTGGCAACAGGGATTAACTATGGCTACACCTTC.

This sequence joins TRBV14 and TRBJ2-7; 10 bases match TRBD2. The CDR3 consists of 18 residues. V was clipped by 1 base and J by 4 bases; unmatched bases: 13. From germline, CDR1 is SGHDN and CDR2 FVKESK. CDR3: CASSQGLVASGRLYEQYF. In DNA, the CDR3 is TGTGCCAGCAGCCAAGGACTGGTCGCTAGCGGGAGATTGTACGAGCAGTACTTC.

The rearrangement links TRBV6-6 to TRBJ2-7; 7 nucleotides agree with TRBD1. The CDR3 contains 16 residues. Losses at the gene ends were 5 bases for V and 1 base for J; bases not matched to a gene: 11. Germline CDR1 and CDR2: MNHNY and SVGAGI (reference sequence). CDR3 residues: CASSRPRQGYSYEQYF. The CDR3 nucleotides read TGTGCCAGCAGTCGACCACGACAGGGATATTCCTACGAGCAGTACTTC.

The chain carries TRBV28 and TRBJ2-7; 8 bases are a match to TRBD1. CDR1 and CDR2 from the germline V gene are MDHEN and SYDVKM. J was trimmed by 6 bases and V by 6 bases; bases with no gene match: 7. The CDR3 is made up of 13 amino acids. The CDR3 is CASREGQGAEQYF. The CDR3 DNA reads TGTGCCAGCAGAGAGGGGCAGGGGGCCGAGCAGTACTTC.

The rearrangement uses TRBV6-1 and TRBJ2-5, with TRBD2 matching 7 bases. V trimming: 6 bases; J trimming: 2 bases; junction bases outside the gene matches: 3. Germline V gene lookup returns CDR1 MNHNS and CDR2 SASEGT. The CDR3 runs 13 residues. In DNA, the CDR3 is TGTGCCAGCAGCCCGGGGGGACAAGAGACCCAGTACTTC. Translating gives CASSPGGQETQYF.

The chain uses TRBV6-1 and TRBJ1-1; D gene unclear. CDR1 is MNHNS and CDR2 is SASEGT in the germline V gene. The V and J ends lost 0 bases and 5 bases respectively, with 13 bases between them. This CDR3 is built from 15 residues. The CDR3 reads CASSEARGGRTEAFF. The DNA for the CDR3 is TGTGCCAGCAGTGAAGCTCGAGGAGGGAGGACTGAAGCTTTCTTT.

The rearrangement links TRBV5-1 to TRBJ2-1; TRBD2 might be the D (5 bases). Trimming shortened V by 4 bases and J by 6 bases, and 11 bases separated the two germline ends. The CDR3 sequence is 13 residues long. Germline V CDR1 and CDR2: SGHRS, YFSETQ. As DNA, the CDR3 is TGCGCCAGCAGCACCACTAGTGCCAATGAGCAGTTCTTC. It specifies CASSTTSANEQFF.

The chain couples TRBV5-5 to TRBJ1-2; no firm D call. The germline CDR1 and CDR2 sequences are SGHKS and YYEKEE (reference sequence). The length of the CDR3 is 16 residues. V was cut by 3 bases and J by 0 bases, with 15 bases left in between. The CDR3 DNA reads as TGTGCCAGCAGCTCCCCTGGGCGGACGTCTAACTATGGCTACACCTTC. Translating gives CASSSPGRTSNYGYTF.